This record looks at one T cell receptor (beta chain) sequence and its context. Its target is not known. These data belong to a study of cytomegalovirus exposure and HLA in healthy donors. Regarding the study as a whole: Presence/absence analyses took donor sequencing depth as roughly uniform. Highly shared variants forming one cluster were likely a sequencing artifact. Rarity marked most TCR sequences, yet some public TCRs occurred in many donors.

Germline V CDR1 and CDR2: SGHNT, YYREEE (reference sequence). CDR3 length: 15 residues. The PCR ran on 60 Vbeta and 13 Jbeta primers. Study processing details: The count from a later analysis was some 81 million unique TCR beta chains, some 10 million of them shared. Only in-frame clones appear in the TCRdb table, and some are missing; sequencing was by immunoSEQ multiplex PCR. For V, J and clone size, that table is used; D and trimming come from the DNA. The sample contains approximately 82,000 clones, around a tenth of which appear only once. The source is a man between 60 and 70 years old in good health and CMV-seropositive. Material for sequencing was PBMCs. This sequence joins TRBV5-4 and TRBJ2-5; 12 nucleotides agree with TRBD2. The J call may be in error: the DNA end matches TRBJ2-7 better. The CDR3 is CASSLWTSGTYEQYF. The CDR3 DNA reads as TGTGCCAGCAGCTTATGGACTAGCGGGACTTACGAGCAGTACTTC.